Below, 21 T cell receptor beta chains from the same sample are listed, as sequenced in a study of monozygotic twins with inflammatory bowel disease. TCRdb re-called the 5' RACE reads; every CDR3 protein appears as one record, without DNA. Its table lists 200,000 to 250,000 distinct CDR3 sequences. Sequenced: blood. Source of these receptors: a human donor with ulcerative colitis or Crohn's disease, or a healthy co-twin of an affected twin (not recorded which).

This rearrangement joins TRBV7-2 to TRBJ2-7; no DNA is available, so the TRBD1 call from TCRdb remains unchecked. The CDR3 has 15 residues. CDR1 SGHTA and CDR2 FQGNSA come from the germline V gene. CDR3 sequence: CASSLVGAGVFEQYF. Full variable domain (rest looked up from reference TRBV7-2 and TRBJ2-7): GAGVSQSPSNKVTEKGKDVELRCDPISGHTALYWYRQSLGQGLEFLIYFQGNSAPDKSGLPSDRFSAERTGGSVSTLTIQRTQQEDSAVYLCASSLVGAGVFEQYFGPGTRLTVT.

The genes are TRBV2 and TRBJ2-2; TCRdb's D call of TRBD2 is untestable without DNA. This CDR3 is 15 amino acids long. Per the germline V gene, CDR1 is SNHLY and CDR2 is FYNNEI. The CDR3 sequence is CASSGVGRKTGELFF.

The chain links TRBV3-1 to TRBJ2-3; with no DNA, the TCRdb D assignment of TRBD2 cannot be verified. The germline V gene encodes CDR1 LGHDT and CDR2 YNNKEL (reference sequence). The length of the CDR3 is 19 residues. The CDR3 reads CASSSPRTSGGPLTDTQYF.

The gene calls are TRBV5-1 and TRBJ2-7. Germline loops: CDR1 SGHRS, CDR2 YFSETQ. The CDR3 has 11 residues. CDR3 in amino acids: CASSLAGEQYF.

The V and J genes are TRBV5-6 and TRBJ1-3; TCRdb's D gene call, TRBD1, goes unchecked for lack of DNA. The CDR3 spans 16 residues. CDR1 is SGHDT, CDR2 YYEEEE, per germline. The CDR3 loop is CASSSRYRDISNTIYF.

The chain employs TRBV9 and TRBJ2-1; lacking DNA, the TRBD2 call made by TCRdb goes unchecked. The germline V gene has CDR1 SGDLS and CDR2 YYNGEE. This CDR3 region has 16 residues. CDR3 residues: CASSPYGGPAYNEQFF.

V is TRBV20-1 and J is TRBJ1-2. Germline CDR1 and CDR2: DFQATT and SNEGSKA (reference sequence). CDR3 length equals 14 residues. The CDR3 region is CSVRSLAERYGYTF.

V gene TRBV5-4 combines with J gene TRBJ2-7; TCRdb's assignment of TRBD1 cannot be checked, as there is no DNA. Germline V lookup: CDR1 SGHNT, CDR2 YYREEE (reference sequence). The CDR3 runs to 12 residues. The CDR3 protein is CASSLEDRVQYF. The complete variable domain, with remaining parts taken from reference TRBV5-4 and TRBJ2-7, reads ETGVTQSPTHLIKTRGQQVTLRCSSQSGHNTVSWYQQALGQGPQFIFQYYREEENGRGNFPPRFSGLQFPNYSSELNVNALELDDSALYLCASSLEDRVQYFGPGTRLTVT.

V gene TRBV27 combines with J gene TRBJ2-3; the TCRdb D gene call, TRBD1, has no DNA to confirm it. Germline loops: CDR1 MNHEY, CDR2 SMNVEV (reference sequence). The CDR3 has 14 amino acids. This chain's CDR3 is CASSFWTGSDTQYF.

The CDR3 reads CASSLRRGGRDEQFF. The V gene is TRBV12-3 or TRBV12-4, the J gene TRBJ2-1; TCRdb selects TRBD2, and the lack of DNA leaves this call unchecked. The CDR3 is 15 amino acids.

This sequence joins TRBV5-1 and TRBJ2-2; no DNA is available, so the TRBD2 call from TCRdb remains unchecked. CDR1 and CDR2 (germline): SGHRS, YFSETQ. The CDR3 contains 15 residues. The CDR3 loop is CASSFPSGGTGELFF. Together with reference TRBV5-1 and TRBJ2-2, the CDR3 gives the full variable domain: KAGVTQTPRYLIKTRGQQVTLSCSPISGHRSVSWYQQTPGQGLQFLFEYFSETQRNKGNFPGRFSGRQFSNSRSEMNVSTLELGDSALYLCASSFPSGGTGELFFGEGSRLTVL.

The chain has TRBV12-3 or TRBV12-4 and TRBJ1-1; the D gene TCRdb calls, TRBD1, cannot be checked with no DNA. There are 14 residues in the CDR3. This chain's CDR3 is CASSFMGRGTEAFF.

The chain couples TRBV4-3 to TRBJ2-3; as DNA is missing, the TRBD2 call by TCRdb cannot be tested. Germline values: CDR1 LGHNA, CDR2 YSLEER. The CDR3 covers 19 residues. The CDR3: CASSQGLAGAGTLTDTQYF.

The chain has TRBV6-5 and TRBJ1-1; TCRdb returns TRBD1, unconfirmable since there is no DNA. There are 13 residues in the CDR3. The germline gives CDR1 MNHEY, CDR2 SVGAGI. CDR3: CASRERGQETAFF.

This chain connects TRBV7-3 to TRBJ1-1; the TCRdb D gene call, TRBD1, has no DNA to confirm it. The CDR3 consists of 15 residues. Germline loops: CDR1 SGHTA, CDR2 FQGTGA. CDR3 protein: CASSLMGGLDTEAFF.

J is TRBJ1-1 and V is TRBV3-1; lacking DNA, the TRBD1 call made by TCRdb goes unchecked. Germline-derived CDR1 and CDR2 are LGHDT and YNNKEL (reference sequence). This CDR3 contains 17 residues. CDR3 protein: CASSSRKGWVEDTEAFF. Drawing the rest from reference TRBV3-1 and TRBJ1-1, the complete variable domain is DTAVSQTPKYLVTQMGNDKSIKCEQNLGHDTMYWYKQDSKKFLKIMFSYNNKELIINETVPNRFSPKSPDKAHLNLHINSLELGDSAVYFCASSSRKGWVEDTEAFFGQGTRLTVV.

This chain joins TRBV11-3 and TRBJ2-1; as DNA is missing, the TRBD1 call by TCRdb cannot be tested. There are 21 residues in the CDR3. Germline CDR1 SGHNT, CDR2 YENEEA. CDR3: CASSADRPRTGTSPYYNEQFF.

V usage is TRBV12-3 or TRBV12-4 and J usage is TRBJ1-6; TCRdb's assignment of TRBD1 cannot be checked, as there is no DNA. CDR3 size: 14 residues. CDR3 sequence: CASRGQGLNSPLHF.

The genes are TRBV9 and TRBJ1-1. The germline CDR1 and CDR2 sequences are SGDLS and YYNGEE. This CDR3 comprises 15 residues. Here the CDR3 reads CASSVEGLLNTEAFF.

V gene TRBV20-1 combines with J gene TRBJ2-2. The germline gives CDR1 DFQATT, CDR2 SNEGSKA (reference sequence). This CDR3 region has 14 residues. CDR3: CSARWPMNTGELFF.

The CDR3 sequence: CASSPDNYGYTF. The rearrangement uses TRBV18 and TRBJ1-2. The CDR3 spans 12 residues. Germline V gives CDR1 KGHSH, CDR2 LQKENI.